This T cell receptor beta chain stems from a study of blood T cell repertoires in COVID-19. Profiling relied on immunoSEQ multiplex PCR, and the TCRdb table lists in-frame clones only, not all of them. Of about 300,000 clones in the sample, roughly 85% were seen once. This CDR3 is built from 16 residues. Germline V lookup: CDR1 MDHEN, CDR2 SYDVKM. Trimming removed 5 bases at V and 0 bases at J, with 13 bases between. The TCR comes from a woman aged 25 to 39 who had been exposed to COVID-19. Sequenced: PBMCs or T cells enriched from blood (not recorded which). This chain uses TRBV28 with TRBJ1-4, with D unresolved. CDR3 residues: CASSLTQAATNEKLFF. CDR3 DNA sequence: TGTGCCAGCAGTCTCACGCAAGCCGCAACTAATGAAAAACTGTTTTTT.